What follows are 28 T cell receptor beta chains derived from one specimen sequenced in a study of T cell responses to AZD1222 COVID-19 vaccine. Profiling relied on immunoSEQ multiplex PCR, and the TCRdb table lists in-frame clones only, not all of them. This table has roughly 80,000 clones, around 89% appearing once. The sample here was peripheral blood, taken on day 0 of MenACWY control vaccination. The receptors stem from an adult in good health.

This chain joins TRBV5-4 and TRBJ2-7; TRBD2 might be the D (7 bases). The CDR3 covers 13 residues. From germline, CDR1 is SGHNT and CDR2 YYREEE (reference sequence). Trimming left V 5 bases short and J 5 bases short, with 14 bases between. CDR3 DNA: TGTGCCAGCAGGCCAATAGGGGGGGACGAGCAGTACTTC. It codes for CASRPIGGDEQYF.

V and J are TRBV11-2 and TRBJ2-5; D perhaps matches TRBD1 (5 bases). The V end lost 5 bases, the J end lost 4 bases, and 20 bases lay between the germline ends. Looked up from germline, CDR1 is SGHAT and CDR2 is FQNNGV. The CDR3 is 16 amino acids. The chain's CDR3 is CASSQPSGRVAETQYF. In DNA, the CDR3 is TGTGCCAGCAGCCAACCGAGTGGCAGGGTGGCAGAGACCCAGTACTTC.

The gene calls are TRBV6-2 or TRBV6-3 and TRBJ2-3; D is unclear. Germline lookup yields CDR1 MNHEY and CDR2 SVGEGT. The CDR3 has 14 residues. Trimming took off 2 bases at V and 5 bases at J, with 11 bases between the two ends. Here the CDR3 reads CASSYSSGIDTQYF. In DNA form, the CDR3 reads TGTGCCAGCAGTTACAGTAGTGGTATAGATACGCAGTATTTT.

The genes are TRBV9 and TRBJ2-7, with 7 bases identical to TRBD1. CDR1 is SGDLS, CDR2 YYNGEE, per germline. V shed 0 bases and J 2 bases; nucleotides not matched to a gene: 2. This CDR3 contains 14 residues. The CDR3: CASSVGDSTYEQYF. The CDR3 coding sequence is TGTGCCAGCAGCGTAGGGGACAGCACCTACGAGCAGTACTTC.

V is TRBV12-3 or TRBV12-4 and J is TRBJ1-6, with D perhaps matching TRBD1 (6 bases). This CDR3 region has 13 residues. Deletions cut 5 bases from V and 9 bases from J, with 11 bases between. This chain's CDR3 is CASSPTGPSPLHF. CDR3 bases: TGTGCCAGCAGTCCCACAGGGCCTTCACCCCTCCACTTT.

This chain joins TRBV12-3 or TRBV12-4 and TRBJ2-2; D ambiguous. The CDR3 has 13 residues. Trimming took off 2 bases at V and 4 bases at J, with 5 bases between the two ends. The CDR3 nucleotides are TGTGCCAGCAGTTTATTAGGCACCGGGGAGCTGTTTTTT. Translated: CASSLLGTGELFF.

V gene TRBV2 combines with J gene TRBJ2-1; unclear D gene. Germline V gene data show CDR1 as SNHLY and CDR2 as FYNNEI. The CDR3 is 14 residues long. The ends were cut back, 4 bases at V and 3 bases at J, with 10 bases in the middle. CDR3 in DNA: TGTGCCAGCAGTGCTTCCTCTGTCTACAATGAGCAGTTCTTC. It is translated as CASSASSVYNEQFF.

This chain joins TRBV19 and TRBJ1-3; maybe TRBD1 (5 bases). CDR1 is LNHDA and CDR2 is SQIVND in the germline V gene (reference sequence). The CDR3 sequence is 15 residues long. V gave up 3 bases and J gave up 0 bases, with 9 bases separating them. As DNA, the CDR3 is TGTGCCAGTAGTATGAGGGACGCCTCTGGAAACACCATATATTTT. Protein sequence: CASSMRDASGNTIYF.

The genes are TRBV11-3 and TRBJ2-1; 11 bases line up with TRBD2. V dropped 2 bases and J dropped 2; count of bases not matched to a gene: 2. Germline assignment: CDR1 SGHNT and CDR2 YENEEA. This CDR3 region has 16 residues. CDR3 DNA sequence: TGTGCCAGCAGCTTATGGACTAGCGGGCCCTACAATGAGCAGTTCTTC. Residues: CASSLWTSGPYNEQFF.

V and J are TRBV3-1 (or the pseudogene TRBV3-2) and TRBJ2-2; the D gene is possibly TRBD2 (5 bases). The CDR3 consists of 15 residues. V was clipped by 4 bases and J by 2 bases, with 11 bases between them. CDR1 is LGHDT and CDR2 is YNNKEL in the germline V gene (reference sequence). DNA for the CDR3: TGTGCCAGCAGCCCACACCGGACTAACACCGGGGAGCTGTTTTTT. It codes for CASSPHRTNTGELFF.

V and J are TRBV3-1 (or the pseudogene TRBV3-2) and TRBJ1-3; D gene unclear. Germline V lookup: CDR1 LGHDT, CDR2 YNNKEL (reference sequence). This CDR3 has 14 residues. Trimming took off 4 bases at V and 0 bases at J, with 7 bases between the two ends. The CDR3 DNA follows: TGTGCCAGCAGCCCCGTTAGCTCTGGAAACACCATATATTTT. Translated: CASSPVSSGNTIYF.

The CDR3 DNA is TGTGCCAGCAGCCCTCAGGGGACCTTTGGAGATACGCAGTATTTT. Translated, it gives CASSPQGTFGDTQYF. The chain employs TRBV7-3 and TRBJ2-3; D may be TRBD1 (6 bases). Trimming cost V 5 bases and J 5 bases, with 17 bases left between them. In germline, CDR1 is SGHTA, CDR2 FQGTGA. The CDR3 runs to 15 residues.

This chain joins TRBV27 and TRBJ1-5, with D perhaps matching TRBD1 (5 bases). Germline V lookup: CDR1 MNHEY, CDR2 SMNVEV (reference sequence). Trimming shortened V by 5 bases and J by 1 base, and 18 bases separated the two germline ends. CDR3 length: 17 residues. CDR3 region: CASSPRWGLESNQPQHF. The CDR3 DNA follows: TGTGCCAGCAGTCCGCGGTGGGGGTTAGAAAGCAATCAGCCCCAGCATTTT.

V gene TRBV29-1 combines with J gene TRBJ2-1, with 8 bases that match TRBD2. The length of the CDR3 is 16 residues. After removal of 4 bases from V and 4 bases from J, the junction contained 12 bases not matched to a gene. Germline lookup yields CDR1 SQVTM and CDR2 ANQGSEA. As DNA, the CDR3 is TGCAGCGTTGTGCTGGGTAGCGGGAAGTTTTACAATGAGCAGTTCTTC. Translating gives CSVVLGSGKFYNEQFF.

J is TRBJ2-2 and V is TRBV7-6, with 9 nucleotides matching TRBD1. This CDR3 comprises 18 residues. V lost 3 bases to trimming and J lost 2 bases; unmatched junction nucleotides: 10. CDR1 SGHVS and CDR2 FNYEAQ come from the germline V gene. CDR3: CASSFDPGTGRNTGELFF. The CDR3 bases are TGTGCCAGCAGCTTCGACCCCGGGACAGGGAGAAACACCGGGGAGCTGTTTTTT.

The V and J genes are TRBV28 and TRBJ1-2, with a tentative D call TRBD1 (5 bases). The V gene's germline CDR1 is MDHEN and CDR2 SYDVKM. The CDR3 runs to 13 residues. The V end lost 0 bases, the J end lost 4 bases, and 6 bases lay between the germline ends. Written as DNA, the CDR3 is TGTGCCAGCAGTTTATGGAGGGGCTATGGCTACACCTTC. It yields the protein CASSLWRGYGYTF.

This sequence joins TRBV7-2 and TRBJ1-1; perhaps TRBD1 as D (6 bases). Between the trimmed V and J ends, which lost 6 bases and 2 bases, there was a span of 16 bases. CDR3 length: 15 residues. Germline-derived CDR1 and CDR2 are SGHTA and FQGNSA. The CDR3 DNA sequence: TGTGCCAGCAGGCCCGACCCAGGGGTCAACACTGAAGCTTTCTTT. It specifies CASRPDPGVNTEAFF.

The V and J genes are TRBV19 and TRBJ1-4; weak D call: TRBD1 (6 bases). The V gene's germline CDR1 is LNHDA and CDR2 SQIVND (reference sequence). The germline V and J ends were trimmed by 10 bases and 8 bases, with 17 bases remaining between them. The CDR3 runs 13 residues. The CDR3 reads CATRGGMFEKLFF. The DNA for the CDR3 is TGTGCCACCCGAGGGGGAATGTTCGAAAAACTGTTTTTT.

The chain uses TRBV5-1 and TRBJ1-1, with 8 bases matching TRBD1. Germline-derived CDR1 and CDR2 are SGHRS and YFSETQ. The trim removed 3 bases at V and 3 bases at J, leaving 4 bases unmatched. CDR3 length: 14 amino acids. The CDR3 DNA sequence: TGCGCCAGCAGCTGGGACAGGAGGGACACTGAAGCTTTCTTT. Protein: CASSWDRRDTEAFF.

The chain uses TRBV28 and TRBJ1-3, with D perhaps TRBD1 (5 bases). Deletions cut 3 bases from V and 0 bases from J, with 15 bases between. Germline CDR1 MDHEN, CDR2 SYDVKM. CDR3 length: 17 amino acids. The CDR3 DNA follows: TGTGCCAGCAGTTTTGCTGGGGACCGCTTCTCTGGAAACACCATATATTTT. Its protein product is CASSFAGDRFSGNTIYF.

This clone occurred once. This chain uses TRBV19 with TRBJ1-2; the match to TRBD1 covers 9 bases. J lost 3 bases, V lost 6 bases, and 5 bases had no gene match. Germline lookup yields CDR1 LNHDA and CDR2 SQIVND (reference sequence). The length of the CDR3 is 14 residues. Here the CDR3 DNA reads TGTGCCAGTAGCCCATGGGACAGGGACTATGGCTACACCTTC. It is translated as CASSPWDRDYGYTF.

The rearrangement links TRBV28 to TRBJ1-5; D is unresolved. CDR3 length: 14 amino acids. Trimming stripped 7 bases from V and 3 bases from J, with 13 bases between. Looked up from germline, CDR1 is MDHEN and CDR2 is SYDVKM. CDR3 nucleotide sequence: TGTGCCAGCAAGACTTCCGGGTCCAATCAGCCCCAGCATTTT. Translation: CASKTSGSNQPQHF. The full variable domain, rest sourced from reference TRBV28 and TRBJ1-5, is DVKVTQSSRYLVKRTGEKVFLECVQDMDHENMFWYRQDPGLGLRLIYFSYDVKMKEKGDIPEGYSVSREKKERFSLILESASTNQTSMYLCASKTSGSNQPQHFGDGTRLSIL.

The genes are TRBV27 and TRBJ1-5; D not resolved. Trimming took 6 bases from V and 4 from J, leaving 7 bases between them. Germline CDR1 reads MNHEY; CDR2 reads SMNVEV (reference sequence). The CDR3 is made up of 12 amino acids. This CDR3 is CASRALNQPQHF. DNA for the CDR3: TGTGCCAGCAGGGCACTTAATCAGCCCCAGCATTTT.

The gene calls are TRBV10-3 and TRBJ2-7, with TRBD1 identical over 8 bases. CDR3 length equals 15 residues. Looked up from germline, CDR1 is ENHRY and CDR2 is SYGVKD. Unmatched junction bases numbered 3, after V lost 0 bases and J lost 2 bases. The DNA of the CDR3 is TGTGCCATCAGTGAGTCCGGACAGGGCACCTACGAGCAGTACTTC. This codes for CAISESGQGTYEQYF.

V gene TRBV18 combines with J gene TRBJ2-7; possibly TRBD2 for D (5 bases). Germline V gene lookup returns CDR1 KGHSH and CDR2 LQKENI. This CDR3 is 12 amino acids long. Trimming cost V 5 bases and J 4 bases, with 9 bases left between them. The CDR3 loop reads CASSNQRYEQYF. CDR3 sequence (DNA): TGTGCCAGCTCAAACCAGCGGTACGAGCAGTACTTC.

The gene calls are TRBV10-3 and TRBJ1-4; the D is unclear. Trimming stripped 0 bases from V and 8 bases from J, with 10 bases between. The germline gives CDR1 ENHRY, CDR2 SYGVKD. This CDR3 contains 14 residues. The CDR3 protein is CAISESTGEEKLFF. CDR3 in DNA: TGTGCCATCAGTGAGTCGACTGGGGAAGAAAAACTGTTTTTT.

The chain couples TRBV27 to TRBJ1-2, with TRBD1 matching over 8 bases. This CDR3 spans 14 amino acids. CDR1 is MNHEY, CDR2 SMNVEV, per germline (reference sequence). V shed 5 bases, J shed 7 bases, and the junction held 9 bases outside the gene matches. This CDR3 is CASSPTGGSGGYTF. CDR3 bases: TGTGCCAGCAGTCCCACAGGGGGGTCGGGTGGCTACACCTTC.

As DNA, the CDR3 is TGTGCCGTCCAAACCCCCGGGGGGATAGGTGAAAAACTGTTTTTT. As protein: CAVQTPGGIGEKLFF. The rearrangement uses TRBV28 and TRBJ1-4, with D possibly matching TRBD1 (5 bases). The V gene's germline CDR1 is MDHEN and CDR2 SYDVKM. The CDR3 totals 15 residues. With 11 bases removed from V and 7 bases from J, the gap between germline ends came to 23 bases.